This T cell receptor beta chain was identified during a study of CD8 T cells in ankylosing spondylitis. Study-wide points: In ankylosing spondylitis blood, a motif of eight highly homologous TCR beta variants appeared characteristic.

The CDR3 has 16 residues. Germline CDR1 is SGHTA and CDR2 is FQGNSA. V gave up 5 bases and J gave up 4 bases, with 20 bases separating them. On this clonotype: The antigen is not known.

TCRdb reprocessed the 5' RACE reads via MiXCR and lists one record per CDR3 protein. The sample has hundreds of thousands of distinct CDR3 sequences, around 9.1% seen once. This chain connects TRBV7-2 to TRBJ1-2; weak D call: TRBD1 (6 bases). The sample consisted of blood, either unsorted or a sorted T cell fraction (not recorded which). The sequence came from a male donor with ankylosing spondylitis or in good health (not recorded which). CDR3 nucleotides: TGTGCCAGCAGCCCCAGGGAGGGGGGGTCGGGCTATGGCTACACCTTC. It codes for CASSPREGGSGYGYTF.